These 10 T cell receptor beta chains share one sample of origin, sequenced in a study of shared clonotypes between healthy human individuals. TCRdb's copy holds only in-frame clones and misses some; the assay was immunoSEQ multiplex PCR. The sample has more than 850,000 clones, 75% to 85% seen once. What was sequenced was memory CD4+ T cells from PBMCs. The subset denotes: CD45RA-negative fraction. All receptors derive from a man younger than 35 in good health. Some clones in this sample may be carry-over from other donors' samples.

This clone came up a few times. V is TRBV7-2 and J is TRBJ1-1; D not resolved. V was trimmed by 4 bases and J by 0 bases, leaving 9 bases between them. This CDR3 comprises 14 residues. Germline V gives CDR1 SGHTA, CDR2 FQGNSA. Here the CDR3 reads CASSSPTMNTEAFF. The CDR3 region has the DNA TGTGCCAGCAGCTCACCGACTATGAACACTGAAGCTTTCTTT.

This clone was seen only once. Other nucleotide sequences in the sample specify the same CDR3. The chain combines TRBV19 with TRBJ2-7; TRBD2 is a possible D gene (6 bases). The germline V gene has CDR1 LNHDA and CDR2 SQIVND (reference sequence). The CDR3 extends over 14 amino acids. V lost 7 bases, J lost 3 bases, and 16 bases lay in between. The CDR3 protein is CASTRGTGVYEQYF. The CDR3 region has the DNA TGTGCCAGTACCCGCGGGACTGGAGTCTACGAGCAGTACTTC.

This clone showed up just a few times. The chain links TRBV6-4 to TRBJ2-3; 8 bases agree with TRBD1. The CDR3 sequence is 14 residues long. The V gene end was trimmed by 6 bases and the J gene end by 6 bases; junction bases not matched to a gene: 8. The germline V gene has CDR1 MRHNA and CDR2 SNTAGT. The CDR3 region has the DNA TGTGCCAGCAGACCGACAGGGGTGGCGGATACGCAGTATTTT. This codes for CASRPTGVADTQYF.

The CDR3 protein is CASSPTDGSSYEQYF. In DNA form, the CDR3 reads TGCGCCAGCAGCCCCACGGACGGGAGCTCCTACGAGCAGTACTTC. J is TRBJ2-7 and V is TRBV5-1, with D possibly being TRBD2 (6 bases). The CDR3 extends over 15 amino acids. Trimming left V 4 bases short and J 0 bases short, with 14 bases between. From germline, CDR1 is SGHRS and CDR2 YFSETQ. Together with reference TRBV5-1 and TRBJ2-7, the CDR3 gives the full variable domain: KAGVTQTPRYLIKTRGQQVTLSCSPISGHRSVSWYQQTPGQGLQFLFEYFSETQRNKGNFPGRFSGRQFSNSRSEMNVSTLELGDSALYLCASSPTDGSSYEQYFGPGTRLTVT.

The J gene is TRBJ1-5, the V gene TRBV4-1; unclear D gene. The germline CDR1 and CDR2 sequences are MGHRA and YSYEKL. Trimming left V 1 base short and J 2 bases short, with 3 bases between. The length of the CDR3 is 13 residues. The CDR3: CASSQVGNQPQHF. Written as DNA, the CDR3 is TGCGCCAGCAGCCAAGTGGGCAATCAGCCCCAGCATTTT.

This clone was counted only a few times. V usage is TRBV28 and J usage is TRBJ2-1; no clear D gene. The CDR3 sequence is 13 residues long. Germline-derived CDR1 and CDR2 are MDHEN and SYDVKM. V lost 5 bases and J 6 bases, leaving 11 bases between the germline ends. The CDR3 DNA is TGTGCCAGCAGTGCCGGTGTTCCCAATGAGCAGTTCTTC. Encoded protein: CASSAGVPNEQFF.

This clone was counted between two and nine times. V usage is TRBV7-2 and J usage is TRBJ2-3; 12 bases map to TRBD2. The CDR3 extends over 16 amino acids. The germline gives CDR1 SGHTA, CDR2 FQGNSA. The V and J ends lost 7 bases and 6 bases, in that order; junction bases with no gene match: 11. The CDR3 protein is CASTRTSGTVSDTQYF. CDR3 DNA sequence: TGTGCCAGCACCCGGACTAGCGGGACTGTGTCTGATACGCAGTATTTT. The full variable domain, in which reference TRBV7-2 and TRBJ2-3 provide the parts outside the CDR3, is GAGVSQSPSNKVTEKGKDVELRCDPISGHTALYWYRQSLGQGLEFLIYFQGNSAPDKSGLPSDRFSAERTGGSVSTLTIQRTQQEDSAVYLCASTRTSGTVSDTQYFGPGTRLTVL.

The V gene is TRBV6-6, the J gene TRBJ2-2; 14 nucleotides align to TRBD2. The J segment lost 4 bases and the V segment lost 7 bases, leaving 5 bases of the junction unmatched. Looked up from germline, CDR1 is MNHNY and CDR2 is SVGAGI (reference sequence). The CDR3 covers 16 residues. The CDR3 reads CASTDGLAGGTGELFF. CDR3 nucleotides: TGTGCCAGCACCGACGGACTAGCGGGAGGCACCGGGGAGCTGTTTTTT.

This clone was observed once. This sequence joins TRBV7-9 and TRBJ2-7; 12 nucleotides line up with TRBD1. The CDR3 spans 15 residues. V trimming: 5 bases; J trimming: 2 bases; junction bases outside the gene matches: 4. Germline V CDR1 and CDR2: SEHNR, FQNEAQ (reference sequence). As DNA, the CDR3 is TGTGCCAGCAGCAAAGGGGACAGGGGGCCCTACGAGCAGTACTTC. It encodes CASSKGDRGPYEQYF.

This clone was seen a handful of times. J is TRBJ1-4 and V is TRBV5-1; D not certain. The CDR3 spans 15 residues. CDR1 and CDR2 (germline): SGHRS, YFSETQ. Trimming took 0 bases from V and 4 from J, leaving 10 bases between them. CDR3 bases: TGCGCCAGCAGCTTGGTAGGGCTGCTTAATGAAAAACTGTTTTTT. Protein product: CASSLVGLLNEKLFF. Using reference TRBV5-1 and TRBJ1-4 for the parts outside the CDR3, the full variable domain is KAGVTQTPRYLIKTRGQQVTLSCSPISGHRSVSWYQQTPGQGLQFLFEYFSETQRNKGNFPGRFSGRQFSNSRSEMNVSTLELGDSALYLCASSLVGLLNEKLFFGSGTQLSVL.